The sample holds one count of the clone carrying this T cell receptor (beta chain). This sample is drawn from a study of blood T cell repertoires in COVID-19. Study background: Italy, Spain and the United States were the sources of the convalescent and acute COVID-19 samples. Sources were T cells, B-cell-depleted T cells, or PBMCs; the material itself was cDNA or gDNA.

In the authors' workflow: Counts of nucleated cells, estimated from reference gene primer amplification, were obtained. Repertoires were generated with immunoSEQ multiplex PCR, while TCRdb's copy carries only in-frame clones and drops some. The DNA was the basis for D and trimming; V, J and clone size are from that table. The sample holds some 100,000 clones, about 86% seen once. Sequenced: peripheral blood. This TCR was sampled from a woman between 70 and 85 years old with acute or convalescent COVID-19.

The CDR3 DNA sequence: TGTGCCAGCAGCCCACAGGGGGGACCTAACTATGGCTACACCTTC. Translated: CASSPQGGPNYGYTF. The chain couples TRBV7-3 to TRBJ1-2, with TRBD1 matching 8 bases. This CDR3 region has 15 residues. The germline CDR1 and CDR2 sequences are SGHTA and FQGTGA. The junction had 5 bases not matched to a gene; V was cut back by 5 bases and J by 0 bases.